The table lists the clone carrying this T cell receptor (beta chain) with many counts. Its antigen is as yet unknown. Sequence at one end of the junction differs from germline and may be a read error. It was with unique molecular identifiers that the TCRbeta library was prepared. TCRdb redid the calling of the PCR reads with MiXCR, one entry per CDR3 protein. The sample contains roughly 790,000 distinct CDR3 sequences, approximately 15% of which appear only once. This sample is part of a study of T-cell reconstitution after alpha-beta-depleted transplantation in children. Study findings and constraints: It was newly produced T cells that mostly accounted for T-cell counts and diversity one year after transplant. Reportedly, alpha-beta T cells present about two months post-transplant originated from several hundred expanded clones of graft origin. Some patients' high day-60 TCRbeta diversity was traced to surviving recipient T cells and thymic progenitors.

The CDR3 runs 13 residues. The sequencing here drew on PBMCs, mostly from graft donor cells, taken 360 days after TCRalphabeta/CD19-depleted stem cell transplant. The chain recombines TRBV12-3 or TRBV12-4 with TRBJ1-5; TRBD1 might be the D (5 bases). The sequence was obtained from a male patient between 10 and 17 years old who had a stem cell transplant for acute lymphoblastic leukemia, so the T cells may come from the graft donor. The chain's CDR3 is CASSLATQRGIAF. As DNA, the CDR3 is TGTGCCAGCAGTTTAGCCACCCAGCGGGGGATAGCCTTT.